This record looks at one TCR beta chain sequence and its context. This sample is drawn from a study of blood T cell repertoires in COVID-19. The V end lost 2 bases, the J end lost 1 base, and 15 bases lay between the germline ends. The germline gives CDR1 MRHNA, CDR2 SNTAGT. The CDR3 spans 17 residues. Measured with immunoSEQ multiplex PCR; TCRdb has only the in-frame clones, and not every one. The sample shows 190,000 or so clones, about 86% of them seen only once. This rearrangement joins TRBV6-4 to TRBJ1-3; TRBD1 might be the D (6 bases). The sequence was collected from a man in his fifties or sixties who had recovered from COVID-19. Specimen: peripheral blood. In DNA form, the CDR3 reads TGTGCCAGCAGTGACGACGGGGACCAGGGGTCTGGAAACACCATATATTTT. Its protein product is CASSDDGDQGSGNTIYF.